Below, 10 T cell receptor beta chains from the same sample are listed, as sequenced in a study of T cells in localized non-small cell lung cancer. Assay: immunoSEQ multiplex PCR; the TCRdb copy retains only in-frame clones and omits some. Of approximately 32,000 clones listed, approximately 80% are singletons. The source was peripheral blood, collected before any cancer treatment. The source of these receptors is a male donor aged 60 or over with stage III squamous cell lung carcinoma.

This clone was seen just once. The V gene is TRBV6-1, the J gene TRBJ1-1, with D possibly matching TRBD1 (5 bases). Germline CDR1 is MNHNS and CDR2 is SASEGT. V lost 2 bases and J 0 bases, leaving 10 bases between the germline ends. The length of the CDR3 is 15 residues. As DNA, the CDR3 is TGTGCCAGCAGTGAAAGGGGAGGGATGAACACTGAAGCTTTCTTT. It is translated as CASSERGGMNTEAFF.

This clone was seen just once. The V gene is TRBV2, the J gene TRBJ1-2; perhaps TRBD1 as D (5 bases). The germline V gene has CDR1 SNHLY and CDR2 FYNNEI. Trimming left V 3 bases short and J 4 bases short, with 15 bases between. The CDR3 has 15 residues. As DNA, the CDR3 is TGTGCCAGCAGTGATGGGGCCAGCCTATTCTATGGCTACACCTTC. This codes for CASSDGASLFYGYTF.

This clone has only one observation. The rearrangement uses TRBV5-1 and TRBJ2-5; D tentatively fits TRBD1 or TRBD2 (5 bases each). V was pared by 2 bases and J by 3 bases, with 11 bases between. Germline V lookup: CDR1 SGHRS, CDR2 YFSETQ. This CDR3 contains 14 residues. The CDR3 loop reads CASSFMGREETQYF. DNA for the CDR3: TGCGCCAGCAGCTTTATGGGACGTGAAGAGACCCAGTACTTC. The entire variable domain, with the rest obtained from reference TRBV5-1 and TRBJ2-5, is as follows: KAGVTQTPRYLIKTRGQQVTLSCSPISGHRSVSWYQQTPGQGLQFLFEYFSETQRNKGNFPGRFSGRQFSNSRSEMNVSTLELGDSALYLCASSFMGREETQYFGPGTRLLVL.

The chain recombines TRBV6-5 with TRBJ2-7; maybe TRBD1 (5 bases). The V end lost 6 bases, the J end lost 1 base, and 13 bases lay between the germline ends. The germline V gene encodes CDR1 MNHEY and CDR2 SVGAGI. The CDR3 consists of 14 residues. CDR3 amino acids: CASRGLRGSYEQYF. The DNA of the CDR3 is TGTGCCAGCAGGGGTCTTAGGGGTTCCTACGAGCAGTACTTC.

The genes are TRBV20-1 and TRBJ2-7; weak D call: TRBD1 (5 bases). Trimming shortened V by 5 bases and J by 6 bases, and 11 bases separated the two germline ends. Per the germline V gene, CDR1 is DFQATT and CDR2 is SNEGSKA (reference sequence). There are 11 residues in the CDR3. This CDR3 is CSALKGSEQYF. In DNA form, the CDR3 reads TGCAGTGCTCTAAAGGGGTCCGAGCAGTACTTC.

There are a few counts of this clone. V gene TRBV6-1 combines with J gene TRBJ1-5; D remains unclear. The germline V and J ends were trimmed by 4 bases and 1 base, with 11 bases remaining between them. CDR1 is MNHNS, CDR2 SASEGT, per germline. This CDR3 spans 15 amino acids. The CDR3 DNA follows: TGTGCCAGCAGTGGCCAGGAGGCCAGCAATCAGCCCCAGCATTTT. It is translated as CASSGQEASNQPQHF.

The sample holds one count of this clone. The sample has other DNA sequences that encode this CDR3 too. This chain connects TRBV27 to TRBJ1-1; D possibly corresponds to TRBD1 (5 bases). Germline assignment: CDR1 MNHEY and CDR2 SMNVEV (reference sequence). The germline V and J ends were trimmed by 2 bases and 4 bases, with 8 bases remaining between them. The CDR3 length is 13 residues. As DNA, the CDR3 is TGTGCCAGCAGTTTAAGGGGCTCCACTGAAGCTTTCTTT. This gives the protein CASSLRGSTEAFF.

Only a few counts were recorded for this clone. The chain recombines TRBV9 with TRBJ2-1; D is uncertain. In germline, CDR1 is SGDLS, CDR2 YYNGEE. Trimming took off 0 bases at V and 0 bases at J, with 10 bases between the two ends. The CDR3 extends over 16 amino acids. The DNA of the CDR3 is TGTGCCAGCAGCGTAGAGGGCCCGAGCTCCTACAATGAGCAGTTCTTC. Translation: CASSVEGPSSYNEQFF.

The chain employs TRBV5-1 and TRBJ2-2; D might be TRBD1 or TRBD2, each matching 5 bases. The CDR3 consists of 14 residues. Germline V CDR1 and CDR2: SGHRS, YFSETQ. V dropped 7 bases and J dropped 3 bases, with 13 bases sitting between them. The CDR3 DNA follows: TGCGCCAGCTCTCTCCAGGGAGACACCGGGGAGCTGTTTTTT. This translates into CASSLQGDTGELFF.

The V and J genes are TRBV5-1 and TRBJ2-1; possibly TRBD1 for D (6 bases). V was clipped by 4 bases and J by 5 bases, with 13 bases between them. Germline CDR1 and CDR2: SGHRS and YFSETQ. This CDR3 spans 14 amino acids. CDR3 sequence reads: CASSVLPGDNEQFF. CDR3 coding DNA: TGCGCCAGCAGCGTCCTGCCAGGGGACAATGAGCAGTTCTTC. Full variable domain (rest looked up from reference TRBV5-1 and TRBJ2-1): KAGVTQTPRYLIKTRGQQVTLSCSPISGHRSVSWYQQTPGQGLQFLFEYFSETQRNKGNFPGRFSGRQFSNSRSEMNVSTLELGDSALYLCASSVLPGDNEQFFGPGTRLTVL.